One and the same sample provided the 24 T cell receptor beta chains below, sequenced in a study of T-cell reconstitution after alpha-beta-depleted transplantation in children. Unique molecular identifiers tagged the TCRbeta library. One entry per CDR3 protein results from TCRdb running MiXCR on the PCR reads. This sample has fewer than 550,000 distinct CDR3 sequences, with about a tenth found just once. Sequenced material: PBMCs from the stem cell graft donor, taken from the stem cell graft. These receptors originate from a human donor who donated a stem cell graft to a child with acute myeloid leukemia.

The sample holds a few counts of this clonotype. The chain carries TRBV19 and TRBJ1-1; 7 bases are a match to TRBD1. Germline values: CDR1 LNHDA, CDR2 SQIVND (reference sequence). The V gene end was trimmed by 7 bases and the J gene end by 0 bases; junction bases not matched to a gene: 8. This CDR3 contains 15 residues. This CDR3 is CASTDLDRLNTEAFF. In DNA form, the CDR3 reads TGTGCCAGTACCGACCTGGACAGGCTGAACACTGAAGCTTTCTTT.

This clonotype was seen ten or more times. V usage is TRBV10-3 and J usage is TRBJ2-3, with TRBD2 identical over 13 bases. This CDR3 is built from 16 residues. CDR1 is ENHRY, CDR2 SYGVKD, per germline. The junction had 6 bases not matched to a gene; V was cut back by 4 bases and J by 5 bases. CDR3 in DNA: TGTGCCATCAGTGCGGGACTAGCGGGGTTTCGAGATACGCAGTATTTT. Translating gives CAISAGLAGFRDTQYF.

The chain is built from TRBV7-9 and TRBJ1-6; the match to TRBD1 covers 11 bases. CDR3 size: 16 residues. V lost 2 bases, J lost 6 bases, and 3 bases stayed unmatched. The germline V gene encodes CDR1 SEHNR and CDR2 FQNEAQ (reference sequence). In nucleotides, the CDR3 is TGTGCCAGCAGCTTAACCGGGACAGGGGGTAATTCACCCCTCCACTTT. Protein sequence: CASSLTGTGGNSPLHF.

The chain carries TRBV10-1 and TRBJ2-1; possibly TRBD2 for D (5 bases). V dropped 6 bases and J dropped 4 bases, with 13 bases sitting between them. Germline lookup yields CDR1 WNHNN and CDR2 SYGVQD (reference sequence). This CDR3 has 14 residues. CDR3 bases: TGCGCCAGCAGCGAAAGCGGATCTTACAATGAGCAGTTCTTC. It is translated as CASSESGSYNEQFF.

In the case of this clonotype: The junction differs from germline at one of its ends, possibly a read error. J is TRBJ2-2 and V is TRBV25-1; a possible D gene is TRBD1 (5 bases). CDR3 size: 16 residues. Germline-derived CDR1 and CDR2 are MGHDK and SYGVNS. CDR3 coding DNA: TGTGCCAGCAGGGAATGGGGCGGACAAAACACCGGGGAGCTGTTTTTT. This gives the protein CASREWGGQNTGELFF.

This clonotype was observed a few times. The rearrangement links TRBV5-1 to TRBJ1-2, with D possibly matching TRBD1 (5 bases). The germline V gene encodes CDR1 SGHRS and CDR2 YFSETQ. This CDR3 contains 13 residues. Trimming pared 0 bases from V and 8 bases from J, leaving 11 bases between. The CDR3 nucleotides read TGCGCCAGCAGCTTGGACGGTGGGGACGGCTACACCTTC. It specifies CASSLDGGDGYTF. Drawing the rest from reference TRBV5-1 and TRBJ1-2, the complete variable domain is KAGVTQTPRYLIKTRGQQVTLSCSPISGHRSVSWYQQTPGQGLQFLFEYFSETQRNKGNFPGRFSGRQFSNSRSEMNVSTLELGDSALYLCASSLDGGDGYTFGSGTRLTVV.

The chain joins TRBV20-1 to TRBJ2-5; the D gene is possibly TRBD1 (6 bases). The germline CDR1 and CDR2 sequences are DFQATT and SNEGSKA (reference sequence). Deletions cut 3 bases from V and 4 bases from J, with 15 bases between. The CDR3 spans 14 residues. The CDR3 region is CSARERVGGETQYF. CDR3 in DNA: TGCAGTGCTAGGGAGCGAGTAGGGGGAGAGACCCAGTACTTC.

This clonotype has only a few counts. This rearrangement joins TRBV29-1 to TRBJ2-1, with TRBD2 as a possible D gene (5 bases). CDR3 length: 10 residues. Germline CDR1 and CDR2: SQVTM and ANQGSEA. Trimming removed 7 bases from V and 7 bases from J, with 8 bases in between. The CDR3 DNA reads TGCAGCGGCGGACTTAATGAGCAGTTCTTC. It yields the protein CSGGLNEQFF.

The gene calls are TRBV4-2 and TRBJ2-1; 7 nucleotides match TRBD2. Per the germline V gene, CDR1 is LGHNA and CDR2 is YNFKEQ. The V segment lost 1 base and the J segment 11 bases; nucleotides outside the gene matches: 14. CDR3 size: 16 residues. CDR3 in DNA: TGTGCCAGCAGCCAAGGCCCGACTAGCATTCGAGAAAAGCAGTTCTTC. It specifies CASSQGPTSIREKQFF.

The V gene is TRBV6-5, the J gene TRBJ2-1, with 7 bases identical to TRBD2. CDR3 size: 14 residues. V lost 4 bases to trimming and J lost 7 bases; unmatched junction nucleotides: 7. Germline V gene data show CDR1 as MNHEY and CDR2 as SVGAGI. The CDR3 loop reads CASSSPTSRNEQFF. CDR3 nucleotides: TGTGCCAGCAGTTCCCCGACTAGCCGGAATGAGCAGTTCTTC.

With regard to this clonotype: At one boundary the junction diverges from the germline segment, which might be a read error. The rearrangement links TRBV20-1 to TRBJ2-1, with TRBD2 identical over 10 bases. The germline CDR1 and CDR2 sequences are DFQATT and SNEGSKA (reference sequence). The CDR3 sequence is 16 residues long. In nucleotides, the CDR3 is TGCTGTGCTAGATTTTTAGCGGGAGGTTTACGTAATGAGCAGTTCTTC. Amino acid sequence: CCARFLAGGLRNEQFF.

This clonotype has more than one count but fewer than ten. The chain uses TRBV29-1 and TRBJ2-3; D is unclear. CDR1 is SQVTM and CDR2 is ANQGSEA in the germline V gene. This CDR3 region has 14 residues. Trimming left V 7 bases short and J 2 bases short, with 16 bases between. The CDR3 DNA reads as TGCAGCGCCCCCTTTTGGGATCACACAGATACGCAGTATTTT. Translated, it gives CSAPFWDHTDTQYF.

The chain links TRBV11-2 to TRBJ1-3; the match to TRBD1 covers 10 bases. The CDR3 is made up of 18 amino acids. Trimming took 3 bases from V and 0 from J; bases not matched to a gene: 8. Looked up from germline, CDR1 is SGHAT and CDR2 is FQNNGV. The CDR3 reads CASSLDGQGVGSGNTIYF. CDR3 nucleotides: TGTGCCAGCAGCTTGGACGGACAGGGGGTCGGCTCTGGAAACACCATATATTTT.

This clonotype has ten or more counts. The genes are TRBV5-1 and TRBJ2-3; possibly TRBD1 or TRBD2 for D (5 bases each). Per the germline V gene, CDR1 is SGHRS and CDR2 is YFSETQ. The CDR3 is 15 amino acids. Deletions cut 4 bases from V and 2 bases from J, with 14 bases between. As DNA, the CDR3 is TGCGCCAGCAGCAGAACCGGGACGGCCACAGATACGCAGTATTTT. Its protein is CASSRTGTATDTQYF.

The chain has TRBV3-1 and TRBJ2-2; TRBD1 or TRBD2 may be the D gene (5 bases each). The germline gives CDR1 LGHDT, CDR2 YNNKEL (reference sequence). V was trimmed by 0 bases and J by 1 base, leaving 6 bases between them. This CDR3 comprises 15 residues. CDR3 DNA: TGTGCCAGCAGCCAAGATGGGGGGAACACCGGGGAGCTGTTTTTT. Translated: CASSQDGGNTGELFF.

There are many counts of this clonotype. The genes are TRBV7-9 and TRBJ2-3, with 11 bases aligning to TRBD2. The CDR3 extends over 16 amino acids. Germline lookup yields CDR1 SEHNR and CDR2 FQNEAQ (reference sequence). Losses at the gene ends were 5 bases for V and 9 bases for J; bases not matched to a gene: 13. CDR3 sequence reads: CASSPPLGPSGGTQYF. The CDR3, as DNA: TGTGCCAGCAGCCCTCCCCTAGGTCCTAGCGGGGGGACGCAGTATTTT.

The genes are TRBV19 and TRBJ2-7, with D possibly being TRBD2 (5 bases). Germline V lookup: CDR1 LNHDA, CDR2 SQIVND (reference sequence). V lost 5 bases to trimming and J lost 6 bases, with 14 bases between them. The CDR3 contains 13 residues. In DNA, the CDR3 is TGTGCCAGTAGTTCCGGTAAAGGGAGCGAGCAGTACGTC. The encoded protein is CASSSGKGSEQYV.

The chain links TRBV6-2 or TRBV6-3 to TRBJ2-7; tentative D call: TRBD2 (6 bases). The CDR3 runs 15 residues. Trimming removed 4 bases at V and 3 bases at J, with 16 bases between. Germline V gene data show CDR1 as MNHEY and CDR2 as SVGEGT. The CDR3 DNA follows: TGTGCCAGCAGTTGGGGAGGTGTTGAGAACTACGAGCAGTACTTC. It encodes CASSWGGVENYEQYF.

The chain recombines TRBV7-2 with TRBJ2-3; the D gene is possibly TRBD2 (6 bases). The germline V gene has CDR1 SGHTA and CDR2 FQGNSA. The CDR3 has 15 residues. Trimming removed 5 bases at V and 1 base at J, with 13 bases between. The CDR3 region has the DNA TGTGCCAGCAGCGAGACTAGTTTGGGCACAGATACGCAGTATTTT. This gives the protein CASSETSLGTDTQYF.

This clonotype was recorded many times. The V gene is TRBV12-3 or TRBV12-4, the J gene TRBJ2-7, with D perhaps matching TRBD1 (5 bases). V gave up 5 bases and J gave up 1 base, with 9 bases separating them. The CDR3 is 13 amino acids. CDR3 loop: CASSPPGSYEQYV. As DNA, the CDR3 is TGTGCCAGCAGTCCCCCAGGGTCCTACGAGCAGTACGTC.

This clonotype has just a few counts. The chain combines TRBV7-9 with TRBJ2-1; 7 bases map to TRBD2. The CDR3 consists of 15 residues. In germline, CDR1 is SEHNR, CDR2 FQNEAQ (reference sequence). V dropped 0 bases and J dropped 5; count of bases not matched to a gene: 4. CDR3 loop: CASSLAMGGNNEQFF. The CDR3 region has the DNA TGTGCCAGCAGCTTAGCCATGGGGGGGAACAATGAGCAGTTCTTC.

The rearrangement uses TRBV29-1 and TRBJ2-7; 13 bases map to TRBD2. V was pared by 1 base and J by 4 bases, with 10 bases of the junction left unmatched. The CDR3 sequence is 17 residues long. Germline assignment: CDR1 SQVTM and CDR2 ANQGSEA. CDR3 sequence: CSVEAPTLAGGEYEQYF. CDR3 in DNA: TGCAGCGTTGAAGCCCCAACACTAGCGGGAGGGGAATACGAGCAGTACTTC.

The sample holds a few counts of this clonotype. V is TRBV5-1 and J is TRBJ2-6, with D tentatively TRBD2 (5 bases). The CDR3 spans 18 residues. Deletions cut 0 bases from V and 0 bases from J, with 13 bases between. Germline V gene data show CDR1 as SGHRS and CDR2 as YFSETQ. The CDR3 region is CASSLVEGPYSGANVLTF. In DNA form, the CDR3 reads TGCGCCAGCAGCTTGGTCGAGGGTCCTTACTCTGGGGCCAACGTCCTGACTTTC.

V and J are TRBV5-6 and TRBJ2-7, with D unresolved. CDR3 length equals 14 residues. Trimming left V 0 bases short and J 2 bases short, with 9 bases between. Per germline, CDR1 SGHDT and CDR2 YYEEEE. CDR3 in DNA: TGTGCCAGCAGCTTGGTTAGCCGAACCTACGAGCAGTACTTC. Residues: CASSLVSRTYEQYF.